These 13 T cell receptor beta chains were all obtained from the same sample, sequenced in a study of T-cell reconstitution after alpha-beta-depleted transplantation in children. The authors prepared the TCRbeta library with unique molecular identifiers. TCRdb independently ran MiXCR on the PCR reads; one entry per CDR3 protein. Here the sample spans a few hundred thousand distinct CDR3 sequences, 9.7% being singletons. Sequencing was performed on PBMCs from the stem cell graft donor, taken from the stem cell graft. Receptors originate from a human donor who donated a stem cell graft to a child with SCID.

J is TRBJ1-1 and V is TRBV27; a weak D match, TRBD1 (5 bases). V lost 3 bases to trimming and J lost 4 bases, with 12 bases between them. Germline CDR1 is MNHEY and CDR2 is SMNVEV (reference sequence). The CDR3 has 14 residues. The CDR3, as DNA: TGTGCCAGCAGTTTTTGGGGGGAAGGCACTGAAGCTTTCTTT. Its translation: CASSFWGEGTEAFF.

This clonotype was observed at least ten times. J is TRBJ2-3 and V is TRBV7-2, with D unclear. Trimming took off 5 bases at V and 3 bases at J, with 15 bases between the two ends. The CDR3 extends over 15 amino acids. Germline CDR1 SGHTA, CDR2 FQGNSA. CDR3 protein: CASSPRYTVTDTQYF. CDR3 DNA sequence: TGTGCCAGCAGCCCCCGGTATACAGTAACAGATACGCAGTATTTT.

The chain couples TRBV20-1 to TRBJ2-1, with TRBD2 as a possible D gene (6 bases). CDR1 is DFQATT, CDR2 SNEGSKA, per germline (reference sequence). The CDR3 extends over 16 amino acids. Here the CDR3 DNA reads TGCAGCTTTAGGAGCCCGGCGGGGAGCTCCTACAATGAGCAGTTCTTC. Amino acid sequence: CSFRSPAGSSYNEQFF.

Ten or more counts support this clonotype. This chain uses TRBV20-1 with TRBJ1-5; D is possibly TRBD1 (6 bases). Germline values: CDR1 DFQATT, CDR2 SNEGSKA (reference sequence). This CDR3 spans 14 amino acids. V dropped 2 bases and J dropped 8 bases, with 16 bases sitting between them. The CDR3: CSARIGGMQEPQHF. DNA for the CDR3: TGCAGTGCTAGAATAGGGGGTATGCAAGAGCCCCAGCATTTT.

This clonotype was seen only a few times. V is TRBV24-1 and J is TRBJ2-6; D is undetermined. V was trimmed by 4 bases and J by 0 bases, leaving 12 bases between them. Germline lookup yields CDR1 KGHDR and CDR2 SFDVKD. The CDR3 loop spans 17 amino acids. As DNA, the CDR3 is TGTGCCACCAGTGAGGGCCGACGGAACTCTGGGGCCAACGTCCTGACTTTC. It codes for CATSEGRRNSGANVLTF.

This clonotype has ten or more counts. This chain links TRBV5-1 with TRBJ1-5; no firm D call. The CDR3 extends over 13 amino acids. In germline, CDR1 is SGHRS, CDR2 YFSETQ. Trimming took off 7 bases at V and 4 bases at J, with 12 bases between the two ends. CDR3 sequence: CASPDPDNQPQHF. In nucleotides, the CDR3 is TGCGCCAGCCCGGACCCCGATAATCAGCCCCAGCATTTT.

The sample holds many counts of this clonotype. The rearrangement uses TRBV4-3 and TRBJ1-5; TRBD1 matches 9 bases. This CDR3 has 15 amino acids. J gave up 6 bases and V 2 bases, and 5 bases lay outside the gene matches. Germline V lookup: CDR1 LGHNA, CDR2 YSLEER. The CDR3 sequence: CASSQFTGGGQPQHF. The CDR3 bases are TGCGCCAGCAGCCAATTCACAGGGGGCGGTCAGCCCCAGCATTTT.

This clonotype was counted at least ten times. This chain connects TRBV7-8 to TRBJ2-1; the D is unclear. The CDR3 consists of 12 residues. Germline CDR1 reads SGHVS; CDR2 reads FQNEAQ. Trimming left V 5 bases short and J 5 bases short, with 7 bases between. CDR3 residues: CASSPKNNEQFF. The CDR3 nucleotides read TGTGCCAGCAGCCCCAAGAACAATGAGCAGTTCTTC.

This clonotype came up a few times. The genes are TRBV12-3 or TRBV12-4 and TRBJ2-6; 8 positions agree with TRBD1. Losses at the gene ends were 6 bases for V and 0 bases for J; bases not matched to a gene: 10. The CDR3 runs to 18 residues. CDR3 in DNA: TGTGCCAGCAGCCCGCTCGGGACAGGCAGCTCTGGGGCCAACGTCCTGACTTTC. Protein product: CASSPLGTGSSGANVLTF.

This clonotype was picked up many times. The CDR3 DNA follows: TGCAGTTCCGGGGACCAGCAACGGCAGTTCTTC. The encoded protein is CSSGDQQRQFF. This sequence joins TRBV20-1 and TRBJ2-1, with D perhaps TRBD1 or TRBD2 (5 bases each). V dropped 8 bases and J dropped 12 bases, with 17 bases sitting between them. The germline V gene has CDR1 DFQATT and CDR2 SNEGSKA (reference sequence). This CDR3 region has 11 residues.

Ten or more counts support this clonotype. The genes are TRBV4-2 and TRBJ1-5; 7 bases agree with TRBD1. This CDR3 contains 16 residues. The germline gives CDR1 LGHNA, CDR2 YNFKEQ. The J segment lost 2 bases and the V segment lost 5 bases, leaving 9 bases of the junction unmatched. The CDR3 sequence is CASSLKQGGGNQPQHF. CDR3 nucleotide sequence: TGTGCCAGCAGCTTAAAGCAGGGGGGCGGCAATCAGCCCCAGCATTTT.

The table lists this clonotype with many counts. This chain uses TRBV7-2 with TRBJ2-7; 9 bases are a match to TRBD1. V lost 5 bases and J lost 0; bases outside the gene matches: 5. Germline-derived CDR1 and CDR2 are SGHTA and FQGNSA. The CDR3 loop spans 15 amino acids. CDR3 bases: TGTGCCAGCAGCCCACGACAGGGGGTCTCCTACGAGCAGTACTTC. As protein: CASSPRQGVSYEQYF.

This clonotype was counted many times. V gene TRBV20-1 combines with J gene TRBJ2-6; D is tentatively TRBD1 or TRBD2 (5 bases each). Germline CDR1 DFQATT, CDR2 SNEGSKA (reference sequence). Trimming left V 6 bases short and J 0 bases short, with 9 bases between. The CDR3 consists of 14 residues. The DNA of the CDR3 is TGCAGTGCCAAGAGGGGCTCTGGGGCCAACGTCCTGACTTTC. As protein: CSAKRGSGANVLTF.